Below, 7 T cell receptor beta chains from the same sample are listed, as sequenced in a study of CD8 T cells in ankylosing spondylitis. TCRdb ran MiXCR on the 5' RACE reads and lists one entry per CDR3 protein. The sample includes almost 250,000 distinct CDR3 sequences, roughly 32% seen only once; the top ten take approximately 4%. Sequencing used blood, either unsorted or a sorted T cell fraction (not recorded which). All receptors derive from a male donor with ankylosing spondylitis or in good health (not recorded which).

The chain uses TRBV20-1 and TRBJ2-7, with TRBD2 matching 8 bases. Trimming took 4 bases from V and 6 from J; bases not matched to a gene: 8. From germline, CDR1 is DFQATT and CDR2 SNEGSKA (reference sequence). This CDR3 region has 13 residues. CDR3 nucleotide sequence: TGCAGTGCTAAACCGGGACTAGTTCTCGAGCAGTACTTC. Translating gives CSAKPGLVLEQYF.

This clonotype was observed a handful of times. This rearrangement joins TRBV29-1 to TRBJ2-7; a possible D gene is TRBD2 (7 bases). The CDR3 has 13 residues. Germline V gene sequence: CDR1 SQVTM, CDR2 ANQGSEA. Trimming pared 7 bases from V and 3 bases from J, leaving 16 bases between. The CDR3 sequence: CSASKGGDYEQYF. In DNA, the CDR3 is TGCAGCGCTTCAAAGGGGGGGGACTACGAGCAGTACTTC.

This chain's CDR3 is CASSFGESTDTQYF. CDR3 nucleotide sequence: TGCGCCAGCAGCTTTGGGGAGAGCACAGATACGCAGTATTTT. This rearrangement joins TRBV5-1 to TRBJ2-3; possibly TRBD2 for D (5 bases). CDR3 length: 14 amino acids. The ends were cut back, 2 bases at V and 0 bases at J, with 7 bases in the middle. Germline V gene lookup returns CDR1 SGHRS and CDR2 YFSETQ.

This clonotype showed up just a few times. The rearrangement uses TRBV6-1 and TRBJ2-7; perhaps D is TRBD1 or TRBD2 (5 bases each). This CDR3 spans 15 amino acids. CDR1 MNHNS and CDR2 SASEGT come from the germline V gene. Trimming pared 6 bases from V and 0 bases from J, leaving 15 bases between. For the CDR3, the DNA is TGTGCCAGCAGACGGACCGGGACGAGCTCCTACGAGCAGTACTTC. Encoded protein: CASRRTGTSSYEQYF.

This chain uses TRBV5-4 with TRBJ2-7; no clear D. CDR1 and CDR2 (germline): SGHNT, YYREEE (reference sequence). Trimming cost V 1 base and J 5 bases, with 13 bases left between them. The CDR3 runs 14 residues. For the CDR3, the DNA is TGTGCCAGCAGCTTGTGGATGGGCTCGGACGAGCAGTACTTC. This encodes CASSLWMGSDEQYF.

Comments on this clonotype: Being one base from a much bigger clone, this may be a read error. The rearrangement joins TRBV20-1 to TRBJ2-3; TRBD2 aligns across 7 bases. In germline, CDR1 is DFQATT, CDR2 SNEGSKA (reference sequence). This CDR3 region has 15 residues. The CDR3: CCQETLAGIADTQYF. The CDR3 nucleotides are TGCTGTCAGGAGACTTTAGCGGGCATTGCAGATACGCAGTATTTT.

The CDR3 nucleotides read TGTGCCAGCAGTTTACCCACGGATACCAACATTCAGTACTTC. Its translation is CASSLPTDTNIQYF. V usage is TRBV28 and J usage is TRBJ2-4; D remains ambiguous. Per the germline V gene, CDR1 is MDHEN and CDR2 is SYDVKM. The CDR3 runs to 14 residues. Trimming left V 2 bases short and J 7 bases short, with 12 bases between.